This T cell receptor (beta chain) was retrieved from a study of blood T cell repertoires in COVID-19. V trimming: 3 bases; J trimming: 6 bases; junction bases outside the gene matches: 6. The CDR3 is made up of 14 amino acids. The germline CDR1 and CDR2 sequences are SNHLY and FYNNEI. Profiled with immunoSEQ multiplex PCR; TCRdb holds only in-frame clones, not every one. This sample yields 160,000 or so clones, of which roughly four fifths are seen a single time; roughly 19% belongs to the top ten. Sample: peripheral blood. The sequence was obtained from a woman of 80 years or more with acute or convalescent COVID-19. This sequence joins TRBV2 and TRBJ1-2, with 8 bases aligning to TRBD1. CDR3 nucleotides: TGTGCCAGCAGTGAGTCGGAGACAGGGGATGGCTACACCTTC. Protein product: CASSESETGDGYTF.